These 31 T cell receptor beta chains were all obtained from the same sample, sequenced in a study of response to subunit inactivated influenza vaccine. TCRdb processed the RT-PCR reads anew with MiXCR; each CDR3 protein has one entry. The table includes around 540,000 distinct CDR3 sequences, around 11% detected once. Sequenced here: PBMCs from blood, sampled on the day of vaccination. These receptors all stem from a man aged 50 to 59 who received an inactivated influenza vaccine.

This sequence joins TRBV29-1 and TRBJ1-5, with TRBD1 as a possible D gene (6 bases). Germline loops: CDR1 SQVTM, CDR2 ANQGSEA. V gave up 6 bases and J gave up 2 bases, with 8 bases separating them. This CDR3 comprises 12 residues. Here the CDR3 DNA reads TGCAGCGTAAGACAGGGCAATCAGCCCCAGCATTTT. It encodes CSVRQGNQPQHF. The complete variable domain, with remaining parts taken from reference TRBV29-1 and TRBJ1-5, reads SAVISQKPSRDICQRGTSLTIQCQVDSQVTMMFWYRQQPGQSLTLIATANQGSEATYESGFVIDKFPISRPNLTFSTLTVSNMSPEDSSIYLCSVRQGNQPQHFGDGTRLSIL.

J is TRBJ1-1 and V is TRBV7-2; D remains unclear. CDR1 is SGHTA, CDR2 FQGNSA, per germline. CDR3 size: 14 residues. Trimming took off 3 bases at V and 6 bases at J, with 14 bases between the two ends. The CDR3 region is CASSFWIEDAEAFF. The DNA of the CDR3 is TGTGCCAGCAGCTTTTGGATCGAGGACGCTGAAGCTTTCTTT.

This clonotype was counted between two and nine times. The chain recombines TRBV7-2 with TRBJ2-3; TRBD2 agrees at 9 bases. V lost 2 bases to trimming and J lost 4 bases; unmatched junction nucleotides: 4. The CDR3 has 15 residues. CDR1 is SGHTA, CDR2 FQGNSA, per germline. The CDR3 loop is CASSLQRGASDTQYF. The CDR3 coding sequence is TGTGCCAGCAGCTTACAGCGGGGGGCGTCAGATACGCAGTATTTT.

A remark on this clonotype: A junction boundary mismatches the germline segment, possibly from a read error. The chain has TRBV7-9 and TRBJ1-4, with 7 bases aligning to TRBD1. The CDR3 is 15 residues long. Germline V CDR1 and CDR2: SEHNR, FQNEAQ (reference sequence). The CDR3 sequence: CASSLAAGGDEKLFF. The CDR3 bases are TGTGCCAGCAGCCTAGCCGCAGGGGGAGATGAAAAACTGTTTTTT.

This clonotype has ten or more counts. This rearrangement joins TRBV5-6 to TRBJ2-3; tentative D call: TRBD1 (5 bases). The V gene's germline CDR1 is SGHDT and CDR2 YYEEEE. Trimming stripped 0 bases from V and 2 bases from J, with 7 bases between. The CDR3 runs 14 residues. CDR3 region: CASSLVQATDTQYF. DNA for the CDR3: TGTGCCAGCAGCTTGGTACAGGCCACAGATACGCAGTATTTT. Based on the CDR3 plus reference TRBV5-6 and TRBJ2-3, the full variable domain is DAGVTQSPTHLIKTRGQQVTLRCSPKSGHDTVSWYQQALGQGPQFIFQYYEEEERQRGNFPDRFSGHQFPNYSSELNVNALLLGDSALYLCASSLVQATDTQYFGPGTRLTVL.

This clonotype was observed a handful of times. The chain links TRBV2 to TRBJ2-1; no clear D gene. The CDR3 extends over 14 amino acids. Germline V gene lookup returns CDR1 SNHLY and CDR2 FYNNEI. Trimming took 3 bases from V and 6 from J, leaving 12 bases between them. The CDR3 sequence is CASSDLLVGNEQFF. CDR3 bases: TGTGCCAGCAGTGACCTTCTCGTGGGCAATGAGCAGTTCTTC.

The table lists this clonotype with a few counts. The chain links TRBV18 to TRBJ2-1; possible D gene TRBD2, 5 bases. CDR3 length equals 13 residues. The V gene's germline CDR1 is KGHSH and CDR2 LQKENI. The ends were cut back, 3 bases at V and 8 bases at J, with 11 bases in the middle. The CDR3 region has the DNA TGTGCCAGCTCACCTGCCGGGGAAGATGAGCAGTTCTTC. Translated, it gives CASSPAGEDEQFF.

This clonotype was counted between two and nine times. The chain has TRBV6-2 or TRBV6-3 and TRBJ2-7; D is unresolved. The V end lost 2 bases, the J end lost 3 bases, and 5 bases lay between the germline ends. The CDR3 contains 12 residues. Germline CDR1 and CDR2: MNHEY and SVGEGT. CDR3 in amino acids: CASSYTVYEQYF. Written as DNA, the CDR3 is TGTGCCAGCAGTTACACCGTCTACGAGCAGTACTTC.

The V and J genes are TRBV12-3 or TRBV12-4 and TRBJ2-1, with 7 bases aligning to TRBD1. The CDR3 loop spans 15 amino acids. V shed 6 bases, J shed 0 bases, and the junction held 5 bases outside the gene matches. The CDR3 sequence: CASSNRQGSYNEQFF. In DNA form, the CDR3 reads TGTGCCAGCAGCAACCGACAGGGCTCCTACAATGAGCAGTTCTTC.

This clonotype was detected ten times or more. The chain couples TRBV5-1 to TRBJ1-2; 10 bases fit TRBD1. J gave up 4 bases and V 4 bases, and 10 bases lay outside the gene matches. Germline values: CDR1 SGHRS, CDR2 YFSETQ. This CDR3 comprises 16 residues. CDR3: CASSEKTGGSGYGYTF. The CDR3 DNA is TGCGCCAGCAGCGAGAAGACAGGGGGCTCGGGCTATGGCTACACCTTC.

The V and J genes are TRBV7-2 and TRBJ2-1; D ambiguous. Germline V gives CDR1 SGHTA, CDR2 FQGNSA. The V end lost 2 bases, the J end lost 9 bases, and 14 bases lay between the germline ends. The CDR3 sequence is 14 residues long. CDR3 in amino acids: CASSLNLPIGEQFF. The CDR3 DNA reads TGTGCCAGCAGCTTAAACTTGCCTATCGGTGAGCAGTTCTTC. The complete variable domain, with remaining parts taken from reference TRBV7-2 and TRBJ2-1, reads GAGVSQSPSNKVTEKGKDVELRCDPISGHTALYWYRQSLGQGLEFLIYFQGNSAPDKSGLPSDRFSAERTGGSVSTLTIQRTQQEDSAVYLCASSLNLPIGEQFFGPGTRLTVL.

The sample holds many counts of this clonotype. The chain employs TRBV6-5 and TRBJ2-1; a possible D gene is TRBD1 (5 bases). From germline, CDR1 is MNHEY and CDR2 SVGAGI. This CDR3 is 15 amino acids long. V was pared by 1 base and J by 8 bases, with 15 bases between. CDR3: CASSYFSPARDEQFF. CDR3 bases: TGTGCCAGCAGTTACTTTTCCCCAGCCAGGGATGAGCAGTTCTTC.

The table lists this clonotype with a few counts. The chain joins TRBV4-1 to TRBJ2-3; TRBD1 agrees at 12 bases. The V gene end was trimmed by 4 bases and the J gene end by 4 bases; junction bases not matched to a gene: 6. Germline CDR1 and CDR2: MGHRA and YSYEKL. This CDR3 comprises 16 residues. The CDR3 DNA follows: TGCGCCAGCAGCCCGGGACAGGGGGCGTCCGCAGATACGCAGTATTTT. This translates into CASSPGQGASADTQYF.

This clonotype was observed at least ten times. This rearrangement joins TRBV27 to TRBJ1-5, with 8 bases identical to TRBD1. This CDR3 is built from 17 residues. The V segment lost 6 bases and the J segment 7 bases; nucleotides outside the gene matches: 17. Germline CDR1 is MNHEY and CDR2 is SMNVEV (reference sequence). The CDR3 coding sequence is TGTGCCAGCAGCCTCTCCCTCCCGACAGGGGACGAACAGCCCCAGCATTTT. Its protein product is CASSLSLPTGDEQPQHF.

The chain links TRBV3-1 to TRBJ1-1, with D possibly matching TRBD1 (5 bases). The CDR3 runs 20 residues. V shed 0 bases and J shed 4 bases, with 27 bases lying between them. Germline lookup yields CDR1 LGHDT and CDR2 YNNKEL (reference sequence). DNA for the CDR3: TGTGCCAGCAGCCAAGATCTGAGAGGCCCCCTCCAGGGAAGTCGCACTGAAGCTTTCTTT. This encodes CASSQDLRGPLQGSRTEAFF. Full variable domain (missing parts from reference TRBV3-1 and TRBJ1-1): DTAVSQTPKYLVTQMGNDKSIKCEQNLGHDTMYWYKQDSKKFLKIMFSYNNKELIINETVPNRFSPKSPDKAHLNLHINSLELGDSAVYFCASSQDLRGPLQGSRTEAFFGQGTRLTVV.

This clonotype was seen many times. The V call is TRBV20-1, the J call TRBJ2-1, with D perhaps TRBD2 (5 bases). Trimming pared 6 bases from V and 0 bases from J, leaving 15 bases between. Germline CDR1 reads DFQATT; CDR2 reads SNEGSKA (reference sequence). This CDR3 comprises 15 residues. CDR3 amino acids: CSAHKLGSSYNEQFF. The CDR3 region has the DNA TGCAGTGCCCATAAACTAGGGAGCTCCTACAATGAGCAGTTCTTC.

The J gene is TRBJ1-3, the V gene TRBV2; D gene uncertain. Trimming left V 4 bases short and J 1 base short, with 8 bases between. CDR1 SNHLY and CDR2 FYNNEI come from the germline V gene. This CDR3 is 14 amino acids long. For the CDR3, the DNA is TGTGCCAGCAGTGTCGGCCAGTCTGGAAACACCATATATTTT. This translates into CASSVGQSGNTIYF.

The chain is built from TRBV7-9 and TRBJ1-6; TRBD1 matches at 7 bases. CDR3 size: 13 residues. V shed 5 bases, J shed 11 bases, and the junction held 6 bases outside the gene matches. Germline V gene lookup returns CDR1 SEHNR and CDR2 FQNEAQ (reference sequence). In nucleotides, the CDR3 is TGTGCCAGCAGCCAGGACAGGATGGCACCCCTCCACTTT. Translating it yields CASSQDRMAPLHF.

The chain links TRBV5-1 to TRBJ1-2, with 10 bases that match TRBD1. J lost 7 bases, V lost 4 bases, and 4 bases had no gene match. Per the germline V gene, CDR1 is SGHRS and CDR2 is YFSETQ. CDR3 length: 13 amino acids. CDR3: CASSLRDRGGYTF. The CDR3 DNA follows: TGCGCCAGCAGCCTCCGGGACAGGGGTGGCTACACCTTC.

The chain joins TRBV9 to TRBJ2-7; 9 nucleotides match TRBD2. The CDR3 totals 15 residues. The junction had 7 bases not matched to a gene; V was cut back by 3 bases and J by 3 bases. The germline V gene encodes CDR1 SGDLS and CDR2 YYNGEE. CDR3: CASSAGTSHIYEQYF. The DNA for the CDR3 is TGTGCCAGCAGCGCCGGGACTAGCCATATCTACGAGCAGTACTTC.

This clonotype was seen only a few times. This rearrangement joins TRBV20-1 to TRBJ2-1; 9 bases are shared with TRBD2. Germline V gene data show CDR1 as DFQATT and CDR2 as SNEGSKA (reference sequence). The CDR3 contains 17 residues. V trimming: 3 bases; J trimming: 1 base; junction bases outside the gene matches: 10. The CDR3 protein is CSARHTSGLESYNEQFF. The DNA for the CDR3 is TGCAGTGCTAGGCACACTAGCGGGTTAGAGTCCTACAATGAGCAGTTCTTC.

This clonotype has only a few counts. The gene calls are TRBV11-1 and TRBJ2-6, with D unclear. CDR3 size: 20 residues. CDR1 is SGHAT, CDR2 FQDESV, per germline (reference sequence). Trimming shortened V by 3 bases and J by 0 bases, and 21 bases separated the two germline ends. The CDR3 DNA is TGTGCCAGCAGCTTCCTTAGAGTCGATGCCATTACCTCTGGGGCCAACGTCCTGACTTTC. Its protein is CASSFLRVDAITSGANVLTF.

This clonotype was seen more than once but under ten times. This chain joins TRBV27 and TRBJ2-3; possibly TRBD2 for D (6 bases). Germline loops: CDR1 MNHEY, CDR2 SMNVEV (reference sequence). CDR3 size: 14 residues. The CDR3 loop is CASTEGVSTDTQYF. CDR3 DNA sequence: TGTGCGTCCACGGAGGGAGTATCTACAGATACGCAGTATTTT.

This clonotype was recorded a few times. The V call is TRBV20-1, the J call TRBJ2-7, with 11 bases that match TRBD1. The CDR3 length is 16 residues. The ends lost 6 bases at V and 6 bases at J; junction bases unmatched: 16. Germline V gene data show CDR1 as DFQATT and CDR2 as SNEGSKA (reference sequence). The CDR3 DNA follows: TGCAGTGCGACTTCAATCTCGGGACAGGGGGTAGGCGAGCAGTACTTC. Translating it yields CSATSISGQGVGEQYF.

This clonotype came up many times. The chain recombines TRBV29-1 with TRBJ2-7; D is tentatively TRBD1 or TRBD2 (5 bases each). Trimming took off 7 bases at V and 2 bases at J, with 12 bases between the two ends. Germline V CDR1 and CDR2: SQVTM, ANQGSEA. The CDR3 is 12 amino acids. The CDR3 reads CSARDGPYEQYF. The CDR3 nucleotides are TGCAGCGCCAGGGACGGACCCTACGAGCAGTACTTC.

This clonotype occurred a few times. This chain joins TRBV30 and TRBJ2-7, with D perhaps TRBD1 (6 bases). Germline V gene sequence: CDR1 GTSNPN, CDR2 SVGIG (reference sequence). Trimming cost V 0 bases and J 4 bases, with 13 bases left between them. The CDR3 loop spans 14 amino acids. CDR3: CAWSVQGLWYEQYF. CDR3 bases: TGTGCCTGGAGTGTACAGGGCCTTTGGTACGAGCAGTACTTC.

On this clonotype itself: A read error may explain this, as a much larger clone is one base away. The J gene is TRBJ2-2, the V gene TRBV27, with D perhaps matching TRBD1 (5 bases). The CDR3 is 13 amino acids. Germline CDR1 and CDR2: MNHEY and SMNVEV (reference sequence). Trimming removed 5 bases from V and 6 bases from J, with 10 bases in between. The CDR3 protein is CASSAGLAGELFF. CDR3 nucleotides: TGTGCCAGCAGTGCAGGGCTGGCCGGGGAGCTGTTTTTT.

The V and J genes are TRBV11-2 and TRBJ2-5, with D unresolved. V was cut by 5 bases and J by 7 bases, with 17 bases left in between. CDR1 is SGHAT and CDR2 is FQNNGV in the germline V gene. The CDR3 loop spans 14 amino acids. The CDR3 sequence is CASSPIEGVVTQYF. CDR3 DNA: TGTGCCAGCAGCCCCATCGAAGGAGTGGTGACCCAGTACTTC.

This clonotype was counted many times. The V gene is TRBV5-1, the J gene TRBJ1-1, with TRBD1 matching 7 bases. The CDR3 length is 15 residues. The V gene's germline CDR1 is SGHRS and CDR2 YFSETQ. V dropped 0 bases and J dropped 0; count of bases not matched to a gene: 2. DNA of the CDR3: TGCGCCAGCAGCTTGGGGGACAGACTGAACACTGAAGCTTTCTTT. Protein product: CASSLGDRLNTEAFF.

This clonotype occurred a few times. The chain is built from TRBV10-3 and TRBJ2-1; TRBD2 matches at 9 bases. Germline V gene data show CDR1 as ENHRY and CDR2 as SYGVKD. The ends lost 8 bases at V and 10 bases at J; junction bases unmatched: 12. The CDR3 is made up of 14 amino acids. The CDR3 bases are TGTGCCATCGGCTCATTTCAAGGACTAGCGGAGCAGTTCTTC. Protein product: CAIGSFQGLAEQFF.

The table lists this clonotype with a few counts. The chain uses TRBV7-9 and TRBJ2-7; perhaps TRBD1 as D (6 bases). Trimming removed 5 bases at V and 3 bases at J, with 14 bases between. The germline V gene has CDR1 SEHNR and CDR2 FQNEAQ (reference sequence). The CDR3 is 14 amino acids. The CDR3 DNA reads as TGTGCCAGCAGCCTATCTAGGGGGTACTACGAGCAGTACTTC. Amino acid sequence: CASSLSRGYYEQYF.